This TCR beta chain was found in a study of cytomegalovirus exposure and HLA in healthy donors. V gave up 3 bases and J gave up 6 bases, with 15 bases separating them. This CDR3 spans 15 amino acids. Germline V gene lookup returns CDR1 SGDLS and CDR2 YYNGEE. Regarding the study as a whole: In vitro assays verified that a few CMV-associated chains recognized CMV antigens specifically. TCR beta chain V- and J-gene trimming was linked, in a later analysis, to a missense variant in DCLRE1C. In a later analysis, specific HLA alleles were associated with 15,000 to 20,000 TCR beta sequences at a 0.05 false discovery rate.

The PCR made use of 60 Vbeta and 13 Jbeta primers. Libraries were prepared by immunoSEQ multiplex PCR; TCRdb keeps only in-frame clonotypes and omits some of them. The top ten clones hold 1.6% of a sample with approximately 210,000 clones, roughly three quarters of them seen once. This clone occurred a few times. Its antigen is unidentified. The rearrangement joins TRBV9 to TRBJ2-2; D might be TRBD2 (6 bases). The source is a woman between 45 and 65 years old in good health and CMV-seronegative. Sequencing was performed on PBMCs. The CDR3 DNA reads as TGTGCCAGCAGCGACGGAGGGGCTGAGTCCGGGGAGCTGTTTTTT. It is translated as CASSDGGAESGELFF.